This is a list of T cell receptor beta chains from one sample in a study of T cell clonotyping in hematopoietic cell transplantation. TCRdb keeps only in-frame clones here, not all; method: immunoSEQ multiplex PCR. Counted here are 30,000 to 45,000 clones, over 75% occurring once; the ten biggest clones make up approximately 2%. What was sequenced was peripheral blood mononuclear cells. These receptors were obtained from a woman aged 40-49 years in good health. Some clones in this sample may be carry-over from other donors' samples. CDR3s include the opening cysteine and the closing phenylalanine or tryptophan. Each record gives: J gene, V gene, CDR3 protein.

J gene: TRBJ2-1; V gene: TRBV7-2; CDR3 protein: CASSLPITGGWQFF
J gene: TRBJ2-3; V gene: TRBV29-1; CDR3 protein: CSVEASPTDTQYF
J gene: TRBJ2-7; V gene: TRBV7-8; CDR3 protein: CASRMAGGSYEQYF
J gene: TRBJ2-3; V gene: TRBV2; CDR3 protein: CASNGGIGDTQYF
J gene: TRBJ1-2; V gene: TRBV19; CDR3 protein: CASRQGLGYTF
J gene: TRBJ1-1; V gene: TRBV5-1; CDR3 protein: CASTSAGAQWREAFF
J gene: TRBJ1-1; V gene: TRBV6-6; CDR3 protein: CASSHLRGQDTEAFF
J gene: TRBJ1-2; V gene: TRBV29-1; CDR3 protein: CSVEAGPSGGYTF
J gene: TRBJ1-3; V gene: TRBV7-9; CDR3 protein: CASSLGEGAITIYF
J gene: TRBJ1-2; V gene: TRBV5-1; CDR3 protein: CASSSIRGGGGYTF
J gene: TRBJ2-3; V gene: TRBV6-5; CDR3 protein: CASSYRRQDTQYF
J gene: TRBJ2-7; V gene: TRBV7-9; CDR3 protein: CASSPNRGSSYEQYF
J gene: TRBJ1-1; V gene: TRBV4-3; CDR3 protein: CASSQDMNTEAFF
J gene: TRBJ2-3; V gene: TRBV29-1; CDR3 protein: CSVEKGPSTDTQYF
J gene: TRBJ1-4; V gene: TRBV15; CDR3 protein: CATSRDENEKLFF
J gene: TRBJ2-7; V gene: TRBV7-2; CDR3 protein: CASTFYSGSPDEQYF
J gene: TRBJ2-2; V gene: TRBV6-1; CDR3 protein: CASSEIGRLAGELFF
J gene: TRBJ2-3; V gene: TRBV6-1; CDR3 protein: CASSGRGGDTQYF
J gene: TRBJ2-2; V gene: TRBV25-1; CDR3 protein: CASSGIAGVNTGELFF
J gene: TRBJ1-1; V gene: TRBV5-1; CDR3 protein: CASSFLLNTEAFF
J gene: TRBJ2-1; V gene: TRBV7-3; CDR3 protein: CASSLGAGGPNEQFF
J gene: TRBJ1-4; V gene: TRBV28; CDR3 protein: CASSPAGATNEKLFF
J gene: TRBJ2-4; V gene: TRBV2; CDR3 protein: CASRNPLAKNIQYF
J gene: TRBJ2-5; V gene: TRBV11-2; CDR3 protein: CASSQWRASGNQETQYF
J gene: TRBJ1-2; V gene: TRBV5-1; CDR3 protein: CASSLASDRGLGAGYTF
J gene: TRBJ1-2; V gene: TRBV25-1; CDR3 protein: CASSEYGTGYGYTF
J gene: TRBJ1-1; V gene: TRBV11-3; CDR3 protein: CASSRNAITEAFF
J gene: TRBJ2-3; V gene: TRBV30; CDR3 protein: CAWSTTSERDTQYF
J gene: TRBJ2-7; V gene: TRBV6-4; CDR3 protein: CASSPGTEVSEQYF
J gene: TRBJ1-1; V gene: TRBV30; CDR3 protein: CAWKLDPSNTEAFF
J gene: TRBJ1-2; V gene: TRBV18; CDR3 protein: CASSPRAGSLYTF
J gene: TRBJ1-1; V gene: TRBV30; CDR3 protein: CAWVGAYGTGPEMNTEAFF
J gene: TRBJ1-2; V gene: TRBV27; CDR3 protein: CASRRGIGDVTNYGYTF
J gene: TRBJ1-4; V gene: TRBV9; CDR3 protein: CASSDSGTGDEKLFF
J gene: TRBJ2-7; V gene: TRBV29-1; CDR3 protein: CSVDTTSGRSYEQYF
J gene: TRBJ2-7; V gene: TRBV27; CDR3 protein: CASSPIDRTYEQYF
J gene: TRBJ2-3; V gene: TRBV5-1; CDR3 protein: CASRKDLDRTDTQYF
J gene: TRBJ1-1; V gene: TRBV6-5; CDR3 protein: CASSRPWEVGSEAFF
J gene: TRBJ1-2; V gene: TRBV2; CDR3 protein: CASRGGIGIYGYTF
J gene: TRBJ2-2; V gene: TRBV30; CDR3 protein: CAWNADSTGFGELFF
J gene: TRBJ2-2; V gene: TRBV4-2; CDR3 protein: CASSQDMTLEASGKGDSGELFF